This passage covers 6 T cell receptor beta chains from one sample sequenced in a study of T cell responses to AZD1222 COVID-19 vaccine. Data came from immunoSEQ multiplex PCR; TCRdb stores just in-frame clones and leaves some out. The sample holds about 140,000 clones, roughly 85% seen once. This specimen was peripheral blood, taken 28 days after the second dose of the MenACWY control vaccine. The receptors were gathered from an adult who received the MenACWY meningococcal vaccine as a control.

V is TRBV5-1 and J is TRBJ2-6; D is unclear. This CDR3 has 15 residues. V was pared by 0 bases and J by 2 bases, with 6 bases between. Per germline, CDR1 SGHRS and CDR2 YFSETQ. The CDR3 sequence is CASSLEVAGANVLTF. CDR3 nucleotide sequence: TGCGCCAGCAGCTTGGAAGTGGCTGGGGCCAACGTCCTGACTTTC.

The chain joins TRBV2 to TRBJ2-1, with TRBD2 matching 9 bases. V lost 7 bases, J lost 6 bases, and 10 bases stayed unmatched. The CDR3 is 15 residues long. The germline gives CDR1 SNHLY, CDR2 FYNNEI. This CDR3 reads CASNQPGLAFNEQFF. The CDR3 bases are TGTGCCAGCAATCAACCGGGACTAGCCTTCAATGAGCAGTTCTTC. The full variable domain, rest sourced from reference TRBV2 and TRBJ2-1, is EPEVTQTPSHQVTQMGQEVILRCVPISNHLYFYWYRQILGQKVEFLVSFYNNEISEKSEIFDDQFSVERPDGSNFTLKIRSTKLEDSAMYFCASNQPGLAFNEQFFGPGTRLTVL.

This clone was seen just once. V and J are TRBV7-9 and TRBJ2-2, with TRBD2 matching over 8 bases. V was pared by 5 bases and J by 5 bases, with 13 bases of the junction left unmatched. Per the germline V gene, CDR1 is SEHNR and CDR2 is FQNEAQ (reference sequence). The CDR3 sequence is 17 residues long. CDR3 sequence reads: CASSIKRQSGGTGELFF. As DNA, the CDR3 is TGTGCCAGCAGCATAAAGCGGCAATCGGGAGGGACCGGGGAGCTGTTTTTT.

The J gene is TRBJ2-7, the V gene TRBV7-2; TRBD1 aligns across 9 bases. After removal of 5 bases from V and 6 bases from J, the junction contained 11 bases not matched to a gene. The CDR3 has 15 residues. CDR1 is SGHTA and CDR2 is FQGNSA in the germline V gene. The CDR3 DNA is TGTGCCAGCAGCCCATCCGGGACAGGGTCCCTCGAGCAGTACGTC. Amino acid sequence: CASSPSGTGSLEQYV.

The rearrangement uses TRBV24-1 and TRBJ2-7; tentative D call: TRBD1 (7 bases). CDR3 length equals 16 residues. Per the germline V gene, CDR1 is KGHDR and CDR2 is SFDVKD. With 1 base removed from V and 2 bases from J, the gap between germline ends came to 14 bases. CDR3 coding DNA: TGTGCCACCAGTGATTTAGGACAGGAGGGGACCTACGAGCAGTACTTC. Its protein is CATSDLGQEGTYEQYF.

CDR3 sequence: CASSARGSFTEAFF. DNA of the CDR3: TGTGCCAGCAGCGCGAGGGGTAGTTTCACTGAAGCTTTCTTT. The chain joins TRBV9 to TRBJ1-1; TRBD1 might be the D (5 bases). This CDR3 spans 14 amino acids. Trimming left V 3 bases short and J 4 bases short, with 13 bases between. Germline values: CDR1 SGDLS, CDR2 YYNGEE.